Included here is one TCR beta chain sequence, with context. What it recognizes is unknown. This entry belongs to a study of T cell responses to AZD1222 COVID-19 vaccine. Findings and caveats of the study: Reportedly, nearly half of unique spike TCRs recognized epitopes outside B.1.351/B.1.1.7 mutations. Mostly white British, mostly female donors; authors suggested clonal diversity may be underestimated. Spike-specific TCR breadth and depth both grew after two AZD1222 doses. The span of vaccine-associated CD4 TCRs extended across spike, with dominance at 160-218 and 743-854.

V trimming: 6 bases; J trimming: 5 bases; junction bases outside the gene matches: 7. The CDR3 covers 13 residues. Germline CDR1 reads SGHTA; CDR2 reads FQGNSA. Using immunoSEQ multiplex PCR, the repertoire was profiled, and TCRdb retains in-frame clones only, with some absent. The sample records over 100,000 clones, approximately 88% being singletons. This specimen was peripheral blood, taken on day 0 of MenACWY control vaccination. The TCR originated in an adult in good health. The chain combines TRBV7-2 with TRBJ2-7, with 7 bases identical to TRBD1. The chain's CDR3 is CASSSTGAHEQYF. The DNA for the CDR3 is TGTGCCAGCAGTAGTACAGGGGCCCACGAGCAGTACTTC.